This TCR beta chain originates from a study of T-cell reconstitution after alpha-beta-depleted transplantation in children. TCRbeta library preparation incorporated unique molecular identifiers. TCRdb reprocessed the PCR reads via MiXCR and lists one record per CDR3 protein. The table records around 410,000 distinct CDR3 sequences, approximately 10% of them present only once. The CDR3 length is 15 residues. The J segment lost 0 bases and the V segment lost 8 bases, leaving 4 bases of the junction unmatched. Germline CDR1 MNHNS, CDR2 SASEGT. Sequencing was performed on PBMCs from the stem cell graft donor, taken from the stem cell graft. The chain carries TRBV6-1 and TRBJ2-2, with 9 bases lining up with TRBD1. This clonotype was obtained from a human donor who donated a stem cell graft to a child with acute myeloid leukemia. The CDR3 sequence is CASGQGRSNTGELFF. The CDR3 nucleotides read TGTGCCAGCGGACAGGGGAGATCGAACACCGGGGAGCTGTTTTTT.